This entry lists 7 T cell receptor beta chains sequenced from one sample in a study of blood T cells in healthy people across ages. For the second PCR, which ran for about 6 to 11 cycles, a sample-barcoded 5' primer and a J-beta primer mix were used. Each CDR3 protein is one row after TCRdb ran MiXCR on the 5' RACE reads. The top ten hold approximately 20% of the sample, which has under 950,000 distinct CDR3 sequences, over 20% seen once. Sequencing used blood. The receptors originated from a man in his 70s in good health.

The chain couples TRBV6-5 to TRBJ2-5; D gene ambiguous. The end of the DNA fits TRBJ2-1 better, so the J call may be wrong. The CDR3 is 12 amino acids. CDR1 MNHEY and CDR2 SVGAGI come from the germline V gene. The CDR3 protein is CAIRGSNNEQFF. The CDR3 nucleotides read TGTGCCATAAGAGGTTCCAACAATGAGCAGTTCTTC.

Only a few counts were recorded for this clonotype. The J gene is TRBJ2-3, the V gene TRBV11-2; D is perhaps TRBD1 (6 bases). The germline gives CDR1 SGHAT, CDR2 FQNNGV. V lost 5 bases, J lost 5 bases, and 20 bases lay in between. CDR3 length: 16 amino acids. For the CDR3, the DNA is TGTGCCAGCAGCGCCCTGGCTAGCCAGGGGCTAGATACGCAGTATTTT. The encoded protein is CASSALASQGLDTQYF.

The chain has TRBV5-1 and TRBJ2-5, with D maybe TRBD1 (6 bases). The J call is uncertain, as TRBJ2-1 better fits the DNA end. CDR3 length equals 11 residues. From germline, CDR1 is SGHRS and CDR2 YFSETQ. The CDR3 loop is CASRSGTEQFF. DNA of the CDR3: TGCGCCAGCAGATCCGGGACAGAGCAGTTCTTC.

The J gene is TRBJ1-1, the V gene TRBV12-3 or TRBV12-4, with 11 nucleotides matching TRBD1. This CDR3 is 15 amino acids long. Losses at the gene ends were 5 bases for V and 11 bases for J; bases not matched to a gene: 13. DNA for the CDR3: TGTGCCAGCAGTCTGGCCCCCCGGACAGGGGGCTGGGCTTTCTTT. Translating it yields CASSLAPRTGGWAFF.

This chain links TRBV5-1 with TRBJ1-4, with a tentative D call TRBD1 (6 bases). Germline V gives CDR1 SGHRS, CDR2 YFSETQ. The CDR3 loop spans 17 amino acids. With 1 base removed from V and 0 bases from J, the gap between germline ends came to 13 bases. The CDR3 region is CASSLSEGGSTNEKLFF. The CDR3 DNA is TGCGCCAGCAGCTTGTCGGAGGGGGGCTCAACTAATGAAAAACTGTTTTTT.

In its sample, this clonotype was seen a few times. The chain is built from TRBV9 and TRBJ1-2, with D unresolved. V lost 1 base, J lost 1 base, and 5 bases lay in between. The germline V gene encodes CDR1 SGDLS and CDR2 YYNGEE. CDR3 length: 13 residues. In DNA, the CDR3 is TGTGCCAGCAGCGTATATGGTAACTATGGCTACACCTTC. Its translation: CASSVYGNYGYTF.

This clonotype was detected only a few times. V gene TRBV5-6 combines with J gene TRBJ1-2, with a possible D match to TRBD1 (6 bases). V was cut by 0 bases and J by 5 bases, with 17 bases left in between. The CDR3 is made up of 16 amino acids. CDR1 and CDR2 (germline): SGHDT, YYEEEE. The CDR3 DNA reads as TGTGCCAGCAGCTTGGCGTCCGGGGGCTTGCGGTATGGCTACACCTTC. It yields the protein CASSLASGGLRYGYTF. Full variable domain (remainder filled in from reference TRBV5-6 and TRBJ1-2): DAGVTQSPTHLIKTRGQQVTLRCSPKSGHDTVSWYQQALGQGPQFIFQYYEEEERQRGNFPDRFSGHQFPNYSSELNVNALLLGDSALYLCASSLASGGLRYGYTFGSGTRLTVV.